The 14 T cell receptor beta chains presented below share a single source sample, sequenced in a study of blood T cell repertoires in COVID-19. Here immunoSEQ multiplex PCR was the method, and the copy in TCRdb shows in-frame clones only, minus some. The data show about 70,000 clones, more than 75% seen once. Sequenced sample: peripheral blood. The receptors were sampled from a man aged 45-60 years with acute or convalescent COVID-19.

The chain has TRBV7-9 and TRBJ2-1, with D perhaps matching TRBD2 (6 bases). Germline V CDR1 and CDR2: SEHNR, FQNEAQ (reference sequence). The CDR3 totals 14 residues. The ends were cut back, 5 bases at V and 5 bases at J, with 13 bases in the middle. The CDR3 is CASSPGGLHNEQFF. Written as DNA, the CDR3 is TGTGCCAGCAGCCCCGGAGGGTTACACAATGAGCAGTTCTTC.

The chain is built from TRBV27 and TRBJ2-1, with TRBD2 identical over 14 bases. CDR1 and CDR2 (germline): MNHEY, SMNVEV (reference sequence). J gave up 6 bases and V 5 bases, and 12 bases lay outside the gene matches. The CDR3 runs to 18 residues. As DNA, the CDR3 is TGTGCCAGCAGTCTCCTTGGCCCCGGGACTAGCGGGAGCAATGAGCAGTTCTTC. Residues: CASSLLGPGTSGSNEQFF.

The chain recombines TRBV5-5 with TRBJ2-5, with 8 nucleotides matching TRBD2. Germline V lookup: CDR1 SGHKS, CDR2 YYEKEE (reference sequence). The CDR3 is 15 residues long. The trim removed 6 bases at V and 0 bases at J, leaving 7 bases unmatched. CDR3 sequence reads: CASTRGGKYQETQYF. CDR3 sequence (DNA): TGTGCCAGCACCCGGGGGGGCAAGTACCAAGAGACCCAGTACTTC. The entire variable domain, with the rest obtained from reference TRBV5-5 and TRBJ2-5, is as follows: DAGVTQSPTHLIKTRGQQVTLRCSPISGHKSVSWYQQVLGQGPQFIFQYYEKEERGRGNFPDRFSARQFPNYSSELNVNALLLGDSALYLCASTRGGKYQETQYFGPGTRLLVL.

V usage is TRBV7-2 and J usage is TRBJ2-5, with TRBD1 matching over 7 bases. The V and J ends lost 4 bases and 0 bases, in that order; junction bases with no gene match: 8. The CDR3 sequence is 16 residues long. The germline CDR1 and CDR2 sequences are SGHTA and FQGNSA. Here the CDR3 reads CASSSQPGQYQETQYF. CDR3 sequence (DNA): TGTGCCAGCAGCTCACAACCGGGACAGTACCAAGAGACCCAGTACTTC.

This clone has just one count. The chain is built from TRBV28 and TRBJ2-1; 9 bases agree with TRBD2. Germline V gives CDR1 MDHEN, CDR2 SYDVKM. This CDR3 comprises 16 residues. V shed 5 bases and J 3 bases; nucleotides not matched to a gene: 8. This CDR3 is CASSPRLAVYYNEQFF. CDR3 nucleotide sequence: TGTGCCAGCAGTCCCCGACTAGCGGTTTACTACAATGAGCAGTTCTTC.

CDR3 nucleotide sequence: TGTGCCAGCTCACTCGGACAGGGGGGGTACCAAGAGACCCAGTACTTC. This encodes CASSLGQGGYQETQYF. The chain uses TRBV18 and TRBJ2-5; 10 bases match TRBD1. This CDR3 contains 16 residues. J was trimmed by 0 bases and V by 4 bases; bases with no gene match: 5. Germline-derived CDR1 and CDR2 are KGHSH and LQKENI.

The sample holds one count of this clone. The chain employs TRBV19 and TRBJ2-2; a weak D match, TRBD1 (6 bases). The V gene's germline CDR1 is LNHDA and CDR2 SQIVND (reference sequence). V gave up 3 bases and J gave up 2 bases, with 10 bases separating them. CDR3 length equals 15 residues. CDR3: CASSIGTYNTGELFF. The CDR3 DNA follows: TGTGCCAGTAGTATCGGGACATACAACACCGGGGAGCTGTTTTTT.

The gene calls are TRBV7-2 and TRBJ2-7; 11 nucleotides line up with TRBD2. With 5 bases clipped from V and 3 bases from J, the junction kept 3 bases outside the gene matches. Germline lookup yields CDR1 SGHTA and CDR2 FQGNSA. The CDR3 is 14 residues long. The CDR3 DNA follows: TGTGCCAGCAGCCCCGGGACTAGCGGCTACGAGCAGTACTTC. It translates to CASSPGTSGYEQYF.

CDR3 nucleotides: TGTGCCAGCAGCCAAGGACTCTCACCGGGGGAGCTGTTTTTT. Encoded protein: CASSQGLSPGELFF. The chain recombines TRBV27 with TRBJ2-2, with TRBD2 as a possible D gene (5 bases). V dropped 6 bases and J dropped 8 bases, with 16 bases sitting between them. The CDR3 spans 14 residues. The germline V gene has CDR1 MNHEY and CDR2 SMNVEV (reference sequence).

This clone appeared once. J is TRBJ2-2 and V is TRBV14, with D unclear. With 6 bases removed from V and 1 base from J, the gap between germline ends came to 6 bases. The CDR3 has 13 residues. Germline CDR1 reads SGHDN; CDR2 reads FVKESK. Here the CDR3 DNA reads TGTGCCAGCAGAAGACAGAACACCGGGGAGCTGTTTTTT. This codes for CASRRQNTGELFF.

J is TRBJ2-2 and V is TRBV9; 7 bases are shared with TRBD2. This CDR3 spans 15 amino acids. The J segment lost 6 bases and the V segment lost 0 bases, leaving 5 bases of the junction unmatched. CDR1 is SGDLS, CDR2 YYNGEE, per germline. This CDR3 is CASSVGGRGAGELFF. CDR3 sequence (DNA): TGTGCCAGCAGCGTAGGCGGGAGAGGCGCCGGGGAGCTGTTTTTT.

The rearrangement joins TRBV14 to TRBJ2-1; D possibly corresponds to TRBD2 (5 bases). Per the germline V gene, CDR1 is SGHDN and CDR2 is FVKESK. Between the trimmed V and J ends, which lost 4 bases and 4 bases, there was a span of 20 bases. CDR3 length: 17 residues. For the CDR3, the DNA is TGTGCCAGCAGCCGGCGACGTTTGAGCGGAGATTACAATGAGCAGTTCTTC. Translating gives CASSRRRLSGDYNEQFF.

The chain recombines TRBV11-3 with TRBJ2-1, with TRBD1 identical over 7 bases. After removal of 4 bases from V and 9 bases from J, the junction contained 3 bases not matched to a gene. The CDR3 is 12 residues long. The germline V gene has CDR1 SGHNT and CDR2 YENEEA. The CDR3 DNA sequence: TGTGCCAGCAGCTCTCCAGGGGGTGAGCAGTTCTTC. Its protein product is CASSSPGGEQFF.

The chain links TRBV9 to TRBJ2-5; weak D call: TRBD2 (6 bases). The CDR3 runs 15 residues. Germline V gene lookup returns CDR1 SGDLS and CDR2 YYNGEE. V was shortened by 0 bases and J by 5 bases, with 14 bases between the two germline ends. CDR3 sequence (DNA): TGTGCCAGCAGCGTAGCCGGGGGAGACTTTGAGACCCAGTACTTC. Amino acids: CASSVAGGDFETQYF.